The 21 T cell receptor beta chains reported below all come from one sample, sequenced in a study of CD8+ T cells in alopecia areata. The treatment was: oral pan-JAK inhibitor, 5-10 mg twice daily. Sequencing used cDNA as its template, made by extracting RNA and reverse transcribing it. Assay used: immunoSEQ multiplex PCR; TCRdb lists only in-frame clones, some missing. This sample has roughly 180,000 clones, with about 60% found just once. The sample in question was CD4+ T cells sorted from blood, obtained at week 4, from a patient treated with tofacitinib. The source is a human donor with alopecia areata.

The rearrangement links TRBV30 to TRBJ2-1; D may be TRBD2 (5 bases). Germline V gene sequence: CDR1 GTSNPN, CDR2 SVGIG (reference sequence). Trimming pared 8 bases from V and 0 bases from J, leaving 11 bases between. This CDR3 is built from 13 residues. CDR3 DNA sequence: TGTGCCCTCAAGCGGAACTCCTACAATGAGCAGTTCTTC. Translated: CALKRNSYNEQFF.

The chain carries TRBV25-1 and TRBJ2-5; D is possibly TRBD1 or TRBD2 (6 bases each). Germline loops: CDR1 MGHDK, CDR2 SYGVNS. Trimming took off 3 bases at V and 6 bases at J, with 17 bases between the two ends. This CDR3 is built from 15 residues. This chain's CDR3 is CASSDLPGGGKTQYF. In DNA form, the CDR3 reads TGTGCCAGCAGTGACCTTCCCGGGGGCGGAAAGACCCAGTACTTC.

This clone was seen more than once but under ten times. The V gene is TRBV28, the J gene TRBJ1-5, with D uncertain. The V end was cut by 2 bases, the J end by 4 bases, with 15 bases between. This CDR3 has 16 amino acids. CDR1 is MDHEN and CDR2 is SYDVKM in the germline V gene. The CDR3 DNA reads TGTGCCAGCAGTTTAGGCATTGGAAGGGAAAATCAGCCCCAGCATTTT. Protein sequence: CASSLGIGRENQPQHF.

The rearrangement joins TRBV30 to TRBJ2-7; 8 bases are shared with TRBD1. Unmatched junction bases numbered 7, after V lost 0 bases and J lost 6 bases. CDR1 and CDR2 from the germline V gene are GTSNPN and SVGIG (reference sequence). The CDR3 loop spans 14 amino acids. The CDR3 nucleotides are TGTGCCTGGAGTGTACGAGGACAGGGAGGCGAGCAGTACTTC. It specifies CAWSVRGQGGEQYF.

V and J are TRBV4-3 and TRBJ2-5; D may be TRBD2 (6 bases). Deletions cut 3 bases from V and 5 bases from J, with 16 bases between. CDR3 size: 15 residues. Germline loops: CDR1 LGHNA, CDR2 YSLEER. CDR3 sequence: CASSQTGTRAETQYF. The CDR3 DNA sequence: TGCGCCAGCAGCCAGACGGGGACTCGCGCGGAGACCCAGTACTTC.

The V and J genes are TRBV5-4 and TRBJ2-5, with 8 bases fitting TRBD2. Germline-derived CDR1 and CDR2 are SGHNT and YYREEE (reference sequence). The CDR3 has 15 amino acids. V was clipped by 4 bases and J by 2 bases; unmatched bases: 7. The CDR3 DNA reads TGTGCCAGCAGCCGGAGCGGGGGCCTACAAGAGACCCAGTACTTC. Translation gives CASSRSGGLQETQYF.

This clone was seen only a few times. The J gene is TRBJ1-4, the V gene TRBV11-2; 7 bases map to TRBD1. V lost 0 bases and J lost 5; bases outside the gene matches: 6. Germline V gives CDR1 SGHAT, CDR2 FQNNGV. The CDR3 extends over 16 amino acids. Here the CDR3 reads CASSLDRRQGNEKLFF. CDR3 DNA: TGTGCCAGCAGCTTAGATCGTCGACAGGGCAATGAAAAACTGTTTTTT.

The table lists this clone with a count of one. The genes are TRBV30 and TRBJ2-3; D is tentatively TRBD1 or TRBD2 (5 bases each). The V gene's germline CDR1 is GTSNPN and CDR2 SVGIG (reference sequence). The germline V and J ends were trimmed by 1 base and 2 bases, with 10 bases remaining between them. This CDR3 is built from 14 residues. The CDR3 here is CAWSDGTATDTQYF. In DNA, the CDR3 is TGTGCCTGGAGTGACGGGACGGCCACAGATACGCAGTATTTT.

The chain combines TRBV29-1 with TRBJ1-1; D is ambiguous. The germline V gene has CDR1 SQVTM and CDR2 ANQGSEA. The CDR3 spans 13 residues. V shed 1 base and J shed 5 bases, with 11 bases lying between them. The CDR3 here is CSVEGYRGTEAFF. Written as DNA, the CDR3 is TGCAGCGTTGAAGGGTACCGAGGGACTGAAGCTTTCTTT.

The V and J genes are TRBV10-3 and TRBJ2-3, with a tentative D call TRBD2 (6 bases). Trimming cost V 11 bases and J 2 bases, with 14 bases left between them. The CDR3 extends over 13 amino acids. Germline loops: CDR1 ENHRY, CDR2 SYGVKD. The CDR3: CASMGGLTDTQYF. In nucleotides, the CDR3 is TGTGCCTCGATGGGGGGACTCACAGATACGCAGTATTTT.

The rearrangement links TRBV30 to TRBJ1-5; 7 nucleotides align to TRBD1. This CDR3 contains 13 residues. The V segment lost 5 bases and the J segment 3 bases; nucleotides outside the gene matches: 4. Germline V gene sequence: CDR1 GTSNPN, CDR2 SVGIG (reference sequence). The CDR3 reads CAWGDRDNQPQHF. CDR3 nucleotides: TGTGCCTGGGGGGACAGAGACAATCAGCCCCAGCATTTT.

V and J are TRBV6-6 and TRBJ2-3; 7 bases line up with TRBD2. The length of the CDR3 is 14 residues. CDR1 is MNHNY and CDR2 is SVGAGI in the germline V gene (reference sequence). Trimming at V came to 2 bases and at J to 4 bases, leaving 3 bases not matched to a gene. The CDR3 DNA reads as TGTGCCAGCAGTTACGGGGCGGGGGCAGATACGCAGTATTTT. Protein: CASSYGAGADTQYF.

This chain joins TRBV7-2 and TRBJ1-3; D is ambiguous. This CDR3 has 14 amino acids. Between the trimmed V and J ends, which lost 5 bases and 4 bases, there was a span of 12 bases. The germline V gene encodes CDR1 SGHTA and CDR2 FQGNSA. The CDR3 DNA reads TGTGCCAGCAGCCCTCAACGCGCGGGAAACACCATATATTTT. It is translated as CASSPQRAGNTIYF.

This clone was counted between two and nine times. One end of the junction fails to match germline, which may point to a read error. The chain combines TRBV7-9 with TRBJ1-2; D unresolved. Germline V gene sequence: CDR1 SEHNR, CDR2 FQNEAQ (reference sequence). The CDR3 totals 8 residues. CDR3 nucleotides: TGTGCCAGCAGCTTAACAGACTTC. Translated: CASSLTDF.

The table lists this clone with a count of one. The chain has TRBV30 and TRBJ1-2; 9 bases map to TRBD1. Germline V gene data show CDR1 as GTSNPN and CDR2 as SVGIG (reference sequence). This CDR3 has 14 amino acids. The V and J ends lost 2 bases and 7 bases, in that order; junction bases with no gene match: 8. CDR3 amino acids: CAWSLGQGDFGYTF. The DNA of the CDR3 is TGTGCCTGGAGTCTGGGACAGGGTGATTTTGGCTACACCTTC.

This chain connects TRBV7-2 to TRBJ2-1; D is unclear. Trimming left V 1 base short and J 10 bases short, with 17 bases between. Per the germline V gene, CDR1 is SGHTA and CDR2 is FQGNSA. This CDR3 region has 15 residues. CDR3 residues: CASSLVVGPKGEQFF. DNA for the CDR3: TGTGCCAGCAGCTTAGTCGTAGGGCCCAAGGGAGAGCAGTTCTTC.

The gene calls are TRBV29-1 and TRBJ2-5, with D unclear. CDR3 length: 15 residues. Trimming took 3 bases from V and 3 from J, leaving 17 bases between them. Germline V lookup: CDR1 SQVTM, CDR2 ANQGSEA. The CDR3 DNA reads as TGCAGCGTTGACCTCATAACGTCGGCAGAAGAGACCCAGTACTTC. Its translation: CSVDLITSAEETQYF.

This clone was detected only once. The rearrangement uses TRBV7-2 and TRBJ2-1; D remains ambiguous. V shed 7 bases and J shed 9 bases, with 10 bases lying between them. The CDR3 runs 11 residues. The germline V gene has CDR1 SGHTA and CDR2 FQGNSA. DNA of the CDR3: TGTGCCAGCACCCTCGGTGCTGAGCAGTTCTTC. Amino acids: CASTLGAEQFF.

In this sample, this clone turned up once. The chain links TRBV29-1 to TRBJ2-5; D remains unclear. The CDR3 spans 12 residues. Germline CDR1 reads SQVTM; CDR2 reads ANQGSEA. V was shortened by 4 bases and J by 4 bases, with 10 bases between the two germline ends. DNA for the CDR3: TGCAGCGTTGGATCGGCAGTAGAGACCCAGTACTTC. Amino acids: CSVGSAVETQYF.

Details on this clone: The CDR3 does not end in the conserved phenylalanine or tryptophan, so this is likely a read error. Because the CDR3's place on the DNA is in doubt, the DNA is left out and the CDR3 is given as listed by TCRdb. The rearrangement uses TRBV15 and TRBJ1-2; the table calls TRBD1, which could not be checked here. CDR1 and CDR2 from the germline V gene are LNHNV and YYDKDF (reference sequence). The CDR3 is 14 amino acids long, termini counted. This CDR3 is CATSLGQGRSDYLL.

This clone was seen only once. The V call is TRBV29-1, the J call TRBJ2-3; D not certain. CDR1 is SQVTM, CDR2 ANQGSEA, per germline. This CDR3 region has 15 residues. V dropped 4 bases and J dropped 0 bases, with 14 bases sitting between them. The CDR3 DNA reads TGCAGCGTTGCCGCGGACGGAACTAGCACAGATACGCAGTATTTT. Amino acids: CSVAADGTSTDTQYF.